This is a list of T cell receptor beta chains from one sample in a study of blood T cell repertoires in COVID-19. The table came from immunoSEQ multiplex PCR; TCRdb's copy has only in-frame clones and leaves some out. The data hold 130,000 to 150,000 clones, with roughly four fifths observed a single time. Sequenced input: peripheral blood. These receptors were taken from a human donor in a cohort sampled during active COVID-19. The CDR3 runs from the conserved cysteine through the conserved F or W. A D gene is named only where the DNA matches it firmly. Clone size, where shown, is once, few, many, or a class for clones that have expanded.

size: .
V: TRBV7-2
D: .
J: TRBJ2-7
CDR3: CASSLGSLSTYEQYF
DNA: TGTGCCAGCAGCTTAGGAAGCCTATCTACCTACGAGCAGTACTTC

size: once
V: TRBV6-4
D: .
J: TRBJ2-2
CDR3: CASSPLDLGAANTGELFF
DNA: TGTGCCAGCAGCCCACTGGACTTGGGGGCAGCGAACACCGGGGAGCTGTTTTTT

size: few
V: TRBV9
D: TRBD2
J: TRBJ2-5
CDR3: CASSARSGLAGVQETQYF
DNA: TGTGCCAGCAGCGCTCGCTCGGGCCTAGCGGGGGTTCAAGAGACCCAGTACTTC

size: .
V: TRBV19
D: .
J: TRBJ1-5
CDR3: CASRASAQPQHF
DNA: TGTGCCAGTAGGGCCTCCGCTCAGCCCCAGCATTTT

size: .
V: TRBV6-5
D: .
J: TRBJ1-5
CDR3: CASSPTGYSNQPQHF
DNA: TGTGCCAGCAGCCCGACAGGTTATAGCAATCAGCCCCAGCATTTT

size: .
V: TRBV9
D: .
J: TRBJ1-3
CDR3: CASSLAGETGNTIYF
DNA: TGTGCCAGCAGCCTAGCCGGGGAAACTGGAAACACCATATATTTT

size: .
V: TRBV19
D: .
J: TRBJ2-5
CDR3: CASSSGTQETQYF
DNA: TGTGCCAGTTCCTCGGGAACCCAAGAGACCCAGTACTTC

size: .
V: TRBV19
D: .
J: TRBJ1-5
CDR3: CASSDQQGNQPQHF
DNA: TGTGCCAGTAGTGATCAACAGGGCAATCAGCCCCAGCATTTT

size: .
V: TRBV29-1
D: TRBD2
J: TRBJ2-1
CDR3: CSLHWRGGTEQFF
DNA: TGCAGCCTACATTGGCGGGGGGGAACGGAGCAGTTCTTC

size: .
V: TRBV9
D: TRBD1
J: TRBJ1-6
CDR3: CASSVMDRSPLHF
DNA: TGTGCCAGCAGCGTAATGGACAGGTCACCCCTCCACTTT

size: .
V: TRBV11-3
D: .
J: TRBJ2-3
CDR3: CASSLGGITDTQYF
DNA: TGTGCCAGCAGCTTAGGCGGGATCACAGATACGCAGTATTTT

size: once
V: TRBV24-1
D: TRBD1
J: TRBJ1-2
CDR3: CATSDPNRRGRDDYGYTF
DNA: TGTGCCACCAGTGACCCAAACCGCAGGGGGCGGGATGACTATGGCTACACCTTC

size: few
V: TRBV2
D: .
J: TRBJ2-6
CDR3: CASRYWGVTGANVLTF
DNA: TGTGCCAGCAGGTACTGGGGGGTGACTGGGGCCAACGTCCTGACTTTC

size: .
V: TRBV19
D: TRBD1
J: TRBJ2-3
CDR3: CASSLGTGGSSTDTQYF
DNA: TGTGCCAGTAGTCTCGGGACAGGGGGATCTAGCACAGATACGCAGTATTTT

size: .
V: TRBV5-1
D: TRBD1
J: TRBJ2-7
CDR3: CASSPTGGIYEQYF
DNA: TGCGCCAGCAGCCCGACAGGGGGGATCTACGAGCAGTACTTC

size: .
V: TRBV29-1
D: TRBD1
J: TRBJ1-1
CDR3: CSVETGDRGPHMNTEAFF
DNA: TGCAGCGTTGAAACGGGGGACAGGGGGCCTCATATGAACACTGAAGCTTTCTTT

size: .
V: TRBV5-4
D: TRBD2
J: TRBJ2-3
CDR3: CASSLVGRGASTDTQYF
DNA: TGTGCCAGCAGCTTGGTAGGGAGGGGAGCTAGCACAGATACGCAGTATTTT

size: .
V: TRBV19
D: TRBD1
J: TRBJ2-4
CDR3: CASSISGTGSTNIQYF
DNA: TGTGCCAGTAGTATATCCGGGACAGGGAGCACAAACATTCAGTACTTC

size: .
V: TRBV10-3
D: TRBD1
J: TRBJ1-1
CDR3: CAIQQGVNTEAFF
DNA: TGTGCCATCCAACAGGGGGTGAACACTGAAGCTTTCTTT

size: .
V: TRBV18
D: TRBD1
J: TRBJ2-6
CDR3: CASSPGQGGSGANVLTF
DNA: TGTGCCAGCTCACCTGGACAGGGGGGGTCAGGGGCCAACGTCCTGACTTTC

size: once
V: TRBV20-1
D: TRBD2
J: TRBJ2-3
CDR3: CSASGLAGRADTQYF
DNA: TGCAGTGCTAGTGGGTTGGCGGGGAGGGCAGATACGCAGTATTTT

size: .
V: TRBV19
D: .
J: TRBJ1-2
CDR3: CASSIDVYGYTF
DNA: TGTGCCAGTAGTATAGACGTCTATGGCTACACCTTC

size: .
V: TRBV6-2/TRBV6-3
D: TRBD2
J: TRBJ2-3
CDR3: CASSFLRLAGVADTQYF
DNA: TGTGCCAGCAGTTTCCTCCGACTAGCGGGAGTGGCAGATACGCAGTATTTT

size: .
V: TRBV5-1
D: TRBD1
J: TRBJ2-7
CDR3: CASSVGQGHEQYF
DNA: TGCGCCAGCAGCGTGGGACAGGGCCACGAGCAGTACTTC

size: many
V: TRBV11-2
D: TRBD2
J: TRBJ2-1
CDR3: CASSQAGGAYNEQFF
DNA: TGTGCCAGCAGCCAGGCGGGGGGGGCCTACAATGAGCAGTTCTTC

size: .
V: TRBV6-6
D: TRBD2
J: TRBJ2-1
CDR3: CASRTASGGLDEQFF
DNA: TGTGCCAGCAGGACAGCTAGCGGGGGGTTGGACGAGCAGTTCTTC

size: .
V: TRBV6-2/TRBV6-3
D: .
J: TRBJ2-1
CDR3: CASSYPRGGIGNNEQFF
DNA: TGTGCCAGCAGTTACCCGCGAGGGGGTATTGGAAACAATGAGCAGTTCTTC

size: .
V: TRBV29-1
D: TRBD2
J: TRBJ2-7
CDR3: CSISGGTGEQYF
DNA: TGCAGCATTAGCGGGGGGACAGGCGAGCAGTACTTC

size: .
V: TRBV3-1/TRBV3-2
D: TRBD2
J: TRBJ2-3
CDR3: CASSLNLAGVQYF
DNA: TGTGCCAGCAGCCTAAATTTAGCGGGGGTGCAGTATTTT

size: .
V: TRBV5-1
D: TRBD1
J: TRBJ2-7
CDR3: CASALGGQGDEQYF
DNA: TGCGCCAGCGCGCTGGGCGGACAGGGTGACGAGCAGTACTTC

size: .
V: TRBV6-2/TRBV6-3
D: .
J: TRBJ1-2
CDR3: CASSYSNTLNYGYTF
DNA: TGTGCCAGCAGTTACTCCAACACCTTAAACTATGGCTACACCTTC

size: once
V: TRBV7-8
D: .
J: TRBJ1-2
CDR3: CASSSDTFYGYTF
DNA: TGTGCCAGCAGCTCGGACACATTCTATGGCTACACCTTC

size: .
V: TRBV5-4
D: .
J: TRBJ2-2
CDR3: CASSSASGKLTGELFF
DNA: TGTGCCAGCAGTTCCGCCTCAGGGAAACTCACCGGGGAGCTGTTTTTT

size: .
V: TRBV5-4
D: .
J: TRBJ1-6
CDR3: CASSPGTGGNSPLHF
DNA: TGTGCCAGCAGCCCTGGGACGGGGGGTAATTCACCCCTCCACTTT

size: few
V: TRBV28
D: .
J: TRBJ1-4
CDR3: CASSSDRKATNEKLFF
DNA: TGTGCCAGCAGTTCCGACAGAAAAGCAACTAATGAAAAACTGTTTTTT